Included here is one T cell receptor (beta chain) sequence, with context. This sample is drawn from a study of blood T cell repertoires in COVID-19. Across the whole study: Both acute and convalescent COVID-19 samples were obtained from the United States, Italy and Spain. In each case, the material was cDNA or gDNA derived from T cells, B-cell-depleted T cells, or PBMCs.

As handled by the study authors: For nucleated cells, counts were estimated from reference gene primer amplification. TCRdb keeps only in-frame clones here, not all; method: immunoSEQ multiplex PCR. Clone size and the V and J calls come from that table; the DNA yielded D and trimming. The sample lists around 170,000 clones, around 72% occurring once. The V segment lost 0 bases and the J segment 2 bases; nucleotides outside the gene matches: 8. CDR1 is SGDLS, CDR2 YYNGEE, per germline. CDR3 size: 18 residues. The sequence was collected from a woman aged 80 or over with acute or convalescent COVID-19. This chain links TRBV9 with TRBJ2-5, with 12 bases fitting TRBD2. The material sequenced was peripheral blood. The CDR3 protein is CASSVGLAGESRQETQYF. Here the CDR3 DNA reads TGTGCCAGCAGCGTAGGACTAGCGGGAGAGTCCCGTCAAGAGACCCAGTACTTC. Combining the CDR3 with reference TRBV9 and TRBJ2-5 gives the whole variable domain DSGVTQTPKHLITATGQRVTLRCSPRSGDLSVYWYQQSLDQGLQFLIQYYNGEERAKGNILERFSAQQFPDLHSELNLSSLELGDSALYFCASSVGLAGESRQETQYFGPGTRLLVL.